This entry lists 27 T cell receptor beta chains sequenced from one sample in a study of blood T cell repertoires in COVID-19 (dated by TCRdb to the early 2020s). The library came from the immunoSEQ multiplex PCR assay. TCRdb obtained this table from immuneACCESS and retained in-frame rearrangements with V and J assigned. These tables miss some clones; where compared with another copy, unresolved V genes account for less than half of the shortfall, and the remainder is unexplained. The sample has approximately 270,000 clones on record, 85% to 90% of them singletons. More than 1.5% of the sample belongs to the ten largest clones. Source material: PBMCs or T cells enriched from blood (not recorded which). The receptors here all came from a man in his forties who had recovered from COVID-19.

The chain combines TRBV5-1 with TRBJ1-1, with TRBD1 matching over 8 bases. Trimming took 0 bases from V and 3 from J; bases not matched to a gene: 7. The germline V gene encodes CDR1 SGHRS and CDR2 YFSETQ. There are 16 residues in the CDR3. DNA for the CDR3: TGCGCCAGCAGCTTGGCTCCAGGGGGCTTGGACACTGAAGCTTTCTTT. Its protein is CASSLAPGGLDTEAFF. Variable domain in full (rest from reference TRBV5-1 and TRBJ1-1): KAGVTQTPRYLIKTRGQQVTLSCSPISGHRSVSWYQQTPGQGLQFLFEYFSETQRNKGNFPGRFSGRQFSNSRSEMNVSTLELGDSALYLCASSLAPGGLDTEAFFGQGTRLTVV.

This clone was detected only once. This CDR3 is CASSVGDRETPTEAFF. The CDR3 bases are TGTGCCAGCAGCGTAGGGGACAGGGAAACTCCCACTGAAGCTTTCTTT. The rearrangement uses TRBV9 and TRBJ1-1; TRBD1 agrees at 9 bases. After removal of 0 bases from V and 4 bases from J, the junction contained 7 bases not matched to a gene. From germline, CDR1 is SGDLS and CDR2 YYNGEE. The CDR3 is made up of 16 amino acids. Based on the CDR3 plus reference TRBV9 and TRBJ1-1, the full variable domain is DSGVTQTPKHLITATGQRVTLRCSPRSGDLSVYWYQQSLDQGLQFLIQYYNGEERAKGNILERFSAQQFPDLHSELNLSSLELGDSALYFCASSVGDRETPTEAFFGQGTRLTVV.

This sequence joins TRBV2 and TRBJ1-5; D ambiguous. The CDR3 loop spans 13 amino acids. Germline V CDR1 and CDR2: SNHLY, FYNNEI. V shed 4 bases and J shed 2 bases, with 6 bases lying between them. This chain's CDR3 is CASSAEGNQPQHF. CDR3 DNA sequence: TGTGCCAGCAGTGCCGAGGGCAATCAGCCCCAGCATTTT. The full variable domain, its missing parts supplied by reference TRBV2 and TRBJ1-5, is EPEVTQTPSHQVTQMGQEVILRCVPISNHLYFYWYRQILGQKVEFLVSFYNNEISEKSEIFDDQFSVERPDGSNFTLKIRSTKLEDSAMYFCASSAEGNQPQHFGDGTRLSIL.

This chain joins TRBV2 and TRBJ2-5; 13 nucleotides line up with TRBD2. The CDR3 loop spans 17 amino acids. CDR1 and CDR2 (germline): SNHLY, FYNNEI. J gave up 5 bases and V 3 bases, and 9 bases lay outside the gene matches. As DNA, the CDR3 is TGTGCCAGCAGTGACGGGACTAGCGGGGACCTAGGGGAGACCCAGTACTTC. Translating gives CASSDGTSGDLGETQYF.

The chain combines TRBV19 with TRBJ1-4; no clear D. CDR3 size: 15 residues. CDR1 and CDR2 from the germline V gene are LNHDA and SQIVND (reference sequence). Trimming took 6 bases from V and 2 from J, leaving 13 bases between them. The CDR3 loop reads CASRDPEATNEKLFF. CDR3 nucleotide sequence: TGTGCCAGTAGGGACCCGGAGGCGACTAATGAAAAACTGTTTTTT.

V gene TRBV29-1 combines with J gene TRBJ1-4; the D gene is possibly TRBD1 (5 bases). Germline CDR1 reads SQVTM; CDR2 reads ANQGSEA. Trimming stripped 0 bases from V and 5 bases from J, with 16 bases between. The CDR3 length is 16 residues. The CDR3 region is CSVEDLFGGGNEKLFF. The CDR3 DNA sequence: TGCAGCGTTGAAGATCTATTCGGGGGTGGGAATGAAAAACTGTTTTTT.

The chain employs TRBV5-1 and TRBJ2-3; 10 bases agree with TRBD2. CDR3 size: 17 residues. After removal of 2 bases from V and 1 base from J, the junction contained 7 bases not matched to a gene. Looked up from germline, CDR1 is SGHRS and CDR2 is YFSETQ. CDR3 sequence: CASSLQTGTSGTDTQYF. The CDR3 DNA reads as TGCGCCAGCAGCTTACAAACCGGGACTAGCGGCACAGATACGCAGTATTTT.

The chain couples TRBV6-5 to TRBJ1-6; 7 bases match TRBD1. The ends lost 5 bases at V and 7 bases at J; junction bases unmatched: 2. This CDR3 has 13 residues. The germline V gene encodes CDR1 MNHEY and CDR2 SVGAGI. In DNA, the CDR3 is TGTGCCAGCAGTACGGACAGGAATTCACCCCTCCACTTT. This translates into CASSTDRNSPLHF.

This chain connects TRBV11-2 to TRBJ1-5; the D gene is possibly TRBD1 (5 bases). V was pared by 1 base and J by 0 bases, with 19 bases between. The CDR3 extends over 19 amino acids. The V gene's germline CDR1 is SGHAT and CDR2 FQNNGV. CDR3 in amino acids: CASSLGGEPGLYSNQPQHF. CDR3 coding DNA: TGTGCCAGCAGCTTAGGGGGGGAACCAGGGTTATATAGCAATCAGCCCCAGCATTTT.

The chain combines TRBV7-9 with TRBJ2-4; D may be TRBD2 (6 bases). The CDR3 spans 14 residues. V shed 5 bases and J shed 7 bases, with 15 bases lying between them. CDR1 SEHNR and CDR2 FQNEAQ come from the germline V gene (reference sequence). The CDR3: CASSAPSGGNIQYF. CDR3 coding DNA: TGTGCCAGCAGCGCTCCCTCTGGGGGGAACATTCAGTACTTC.

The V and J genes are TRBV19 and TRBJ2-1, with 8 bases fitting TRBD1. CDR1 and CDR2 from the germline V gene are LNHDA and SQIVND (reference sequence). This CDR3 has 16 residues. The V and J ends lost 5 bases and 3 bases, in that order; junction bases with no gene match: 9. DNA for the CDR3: TGTGCCAGTAGTGATGACAGGGGCCGACACTACAATGAGCAGTTCTTC. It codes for CASSDDRGRHYNEQFF.

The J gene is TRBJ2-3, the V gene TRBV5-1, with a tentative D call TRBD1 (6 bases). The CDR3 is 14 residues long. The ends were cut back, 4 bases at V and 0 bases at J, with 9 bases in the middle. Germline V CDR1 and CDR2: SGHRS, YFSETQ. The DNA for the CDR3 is TGCGCCAGCAGCCTGGACAGAAGCACAGATACGCAGTATTTT. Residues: CASSLDRSTDTQYF.

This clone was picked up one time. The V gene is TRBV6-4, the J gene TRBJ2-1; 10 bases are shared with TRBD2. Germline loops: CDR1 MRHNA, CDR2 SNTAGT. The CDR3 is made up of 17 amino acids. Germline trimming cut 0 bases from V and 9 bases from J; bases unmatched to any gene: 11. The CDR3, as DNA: TGTGCCAGCAGTGACTCCTTCGGAACTAGCGGGATAGGTGAGCAGTTCTTC. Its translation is CASSDSFGTSGIGEQFF.

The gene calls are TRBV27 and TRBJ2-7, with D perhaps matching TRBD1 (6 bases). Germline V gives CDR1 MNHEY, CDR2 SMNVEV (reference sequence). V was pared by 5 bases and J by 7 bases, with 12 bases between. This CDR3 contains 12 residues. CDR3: CASSPRGMEQYF. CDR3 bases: TGTGCCAGCAGTCCAAGGGGGATGGAGCAGTACTTC.

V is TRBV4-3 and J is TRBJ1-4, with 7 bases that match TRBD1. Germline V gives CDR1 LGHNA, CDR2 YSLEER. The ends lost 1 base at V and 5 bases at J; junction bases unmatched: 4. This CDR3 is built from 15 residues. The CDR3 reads CASSQAGTANEKLFF. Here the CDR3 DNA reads TGCGCCAGCAGCCAAGCGGGGACAGCGAATGAAAAACTGTTTTTT.

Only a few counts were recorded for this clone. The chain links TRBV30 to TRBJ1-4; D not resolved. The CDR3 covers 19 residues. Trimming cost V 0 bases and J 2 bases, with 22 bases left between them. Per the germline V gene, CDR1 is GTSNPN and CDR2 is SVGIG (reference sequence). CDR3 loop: CAWSVLRLSEWSTNEKLFF. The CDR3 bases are TGTGCCTGGAGTGTACTCCGACTCAGCGAATGGTCCACTAATGAAAAACTGTTTTTT.

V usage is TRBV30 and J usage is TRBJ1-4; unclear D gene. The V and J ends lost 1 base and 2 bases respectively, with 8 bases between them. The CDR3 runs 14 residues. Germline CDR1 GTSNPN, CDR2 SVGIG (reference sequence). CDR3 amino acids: CAWSAGGTNEKLFF. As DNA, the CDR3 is TGTGCCTGGAGTGCGGGCGGGACTAATGAAAAACTGTTTTTT.

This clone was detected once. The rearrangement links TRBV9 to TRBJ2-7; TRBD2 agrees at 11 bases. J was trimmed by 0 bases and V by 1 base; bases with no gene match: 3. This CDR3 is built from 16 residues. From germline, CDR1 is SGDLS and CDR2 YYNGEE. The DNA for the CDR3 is TGTGCCAGCAGCGTATCTAGCGGGGGGCACTCCTACGAGCAGTACTTC. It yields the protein CASSVSSGGHSYEQYF.

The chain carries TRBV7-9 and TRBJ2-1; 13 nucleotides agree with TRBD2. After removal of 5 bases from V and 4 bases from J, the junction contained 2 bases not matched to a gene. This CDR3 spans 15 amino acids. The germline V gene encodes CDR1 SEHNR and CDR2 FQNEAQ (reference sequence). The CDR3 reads CASSKTSGGYNEQFF. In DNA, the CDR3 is TGTGCCAGCAGCAAGACTAGCGGGGGGTACAATGAGCAGTTCTTC.

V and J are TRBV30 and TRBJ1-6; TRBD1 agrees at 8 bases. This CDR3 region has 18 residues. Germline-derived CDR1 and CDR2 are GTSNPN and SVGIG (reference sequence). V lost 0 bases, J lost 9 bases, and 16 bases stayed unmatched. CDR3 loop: CAWSVLFIRGRRGSPLHF. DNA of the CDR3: TGTGCCTGGAGTGTATTGTTTATCAGGGGGCGCCGGGGTTCACCCCTCCACTTT. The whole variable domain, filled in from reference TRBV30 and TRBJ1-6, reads SQTIHQWPATLVQPVGSPLSLECTVEGTSNPNLYWYRQAAGRGLQLLFYSVGIGQISSEVPQNLSASRPQDRQFILSSKKLLLSDSGFYLCAWSVLFIRGRRGSPLHFGNGTRLTVT.

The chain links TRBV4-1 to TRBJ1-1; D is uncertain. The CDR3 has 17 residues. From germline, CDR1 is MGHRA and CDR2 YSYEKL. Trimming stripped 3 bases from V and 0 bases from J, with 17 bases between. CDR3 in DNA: TGCGCCAGCAGCCAGACTCCCCGGGGTGCCTTGAACACTGAAGCTTTCTTT. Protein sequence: CASSQTPRGALNTEAFF.

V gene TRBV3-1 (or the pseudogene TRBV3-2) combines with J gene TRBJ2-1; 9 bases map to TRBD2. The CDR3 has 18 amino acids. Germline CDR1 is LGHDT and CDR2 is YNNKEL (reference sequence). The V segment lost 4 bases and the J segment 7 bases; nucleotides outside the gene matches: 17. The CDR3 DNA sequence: TGTGCCAGCAGCCGATCGAATCGGGGCGGGAGGGCTGGTAATGAGCAGTTCTTC. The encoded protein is CASSRSNRGGRAGNEQFF.

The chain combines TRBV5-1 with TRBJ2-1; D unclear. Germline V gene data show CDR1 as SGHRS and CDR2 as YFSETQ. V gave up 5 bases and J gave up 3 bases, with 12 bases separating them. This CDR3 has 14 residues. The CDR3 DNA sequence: TGCGCCAGCAGTCCAACCCCCGGCTACAATGAGCAGTTCTTC. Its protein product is CASSPTPGYNEQFF.

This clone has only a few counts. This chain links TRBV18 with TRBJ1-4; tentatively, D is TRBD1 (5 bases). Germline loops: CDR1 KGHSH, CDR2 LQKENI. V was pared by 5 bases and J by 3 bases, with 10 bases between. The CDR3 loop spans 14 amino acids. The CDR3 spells CASSEQESNEKLFF. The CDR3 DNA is TGTGCCAGCTCAGAACAGGAATCTAATGAAAAACTGTTTTTT. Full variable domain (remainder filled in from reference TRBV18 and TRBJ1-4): NAGVMQNPRHLVRRRGQEARLRCSPMKGHSHVYWYRQLPEEGLKFMVYLQKENIIDESGMPKERFSAEFPKEGPSILRIQQVVRGDSAAYFCASSEQESNEKLFFGSGTQLSVL.

Written as DNA, the CDR3 is TGTGCCAGCAGCAGACTGACAGAGATGAACACTGAAGCTTTCTTT. Amino acid sequence: CASSRLTEMNTEAFF. This chain uses TRBV9 with TRBJ1-1; weak D call: TRBD1 (5 bases). This CDR3 is 15 amino acids long. Germline-derived CDR1 and CDR2 are SGDLS and YYNGEE. Trimming took off 4 bases at V and 0 bases at J, with 13 bases between the two ends.

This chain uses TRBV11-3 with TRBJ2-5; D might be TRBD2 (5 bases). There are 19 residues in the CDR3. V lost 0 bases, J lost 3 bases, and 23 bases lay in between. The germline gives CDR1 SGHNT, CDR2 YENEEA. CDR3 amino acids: CASSLDGWVGSPTKETQYF. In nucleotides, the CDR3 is TGTGCCAGCAGCTTAGATGGATGGGTAGGGAGCCCCACCAAAGAGACCCAGTACTTC.

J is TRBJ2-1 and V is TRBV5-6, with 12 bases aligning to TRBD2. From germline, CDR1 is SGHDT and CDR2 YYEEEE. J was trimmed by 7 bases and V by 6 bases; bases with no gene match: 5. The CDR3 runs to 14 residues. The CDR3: CASILAGGSNEQFF. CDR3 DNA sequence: TGTGCCAGCATCCTAGCGGGGGGGAGTAATGAGCAGTTCTTC.